Shown below are 8 T cell receptor beta chains from a single sample sequenced in a study of blood T cell repertoires in COVID-19. Assay used: immunoSEQ multiplex PCR; TCRdb lists only in-frame clones, some missing. The sample records 350,000 to 450,000 clones, 75% to 90% being singletons. Sequenced sample: peripheral blood. The source of these receptors is a woman aged 40 to 50 with COVID-19, enrolled during active disease.

A note on this clone: At the DNA level, this CDR3 is encoded by other sequences in the same sample as well. The chain links TRBV7-2 to TRBJ2-7, with D possibly being TRBD2 (6 bases). Between the trimmed V and J ends, which lost 5 bases and 0 bases, there was a span of 11 bases. CDR3 length: 14 amino acids. Germline loops: CDR1 SGHTA, CDR2 FQGNSA. CDR3 amino acids: CASSLGLHSYEQYF. CDR3 nucleotide sequence: TGTGCCAGCAGCCTGGGACTCCACTCCTACGAGCAGTACTTC.

V usage is TRBV7-9 and J usage is TRBJ1-2, with D possibly matching TRBD1 (5 bases). The V end was cut by 2 bases, the J end by 8 bases, with 15 bases between. There are 14 residues in the CDR3. Germline V gene sequence: CDR1 SEHNR, CDR2 FQNEAQ (reference sequence). CDR3 coding DNA: TGTGCCAGCAGCTTACCCGTCACGGGGGGGGGCTACACCTTC. It yields the protein CASSLPVTGGGYTF.

The rearrangement uses TRBV5-1 and TRBJ1-6; D possibly corresponds to TRBD1 (6 bases). V dropped 2 bases and J dropped 2 bases, with 8 bases sitting between them. This CDR3 is 15 amino acids long. In germline, CDR1 is SGHRS, CDR2 YFSETQ. CDR3 sequence: CASSFGDTYNSPLHF. Written as DNA, the CDR3 is TGCGCCAGCAGCTTTGGGGACACCTATAATTCACCCCTCCACTTT.

The chain employs TRBV12-3 or TRBV12-4 and TRBJ1-4; no clear D gene. Deletions cut 5 bases from V and 7 bases from J, with 11 bases between. CDR3 length: 13 amino acids. CDR3: CASSKREGEKLFF. The DNA for the CDR3 is TGTGCCAGCAGTAAACGCGAGGGTGAAAAACTGTTTTTT.

This rearrangement joins TRBV5-6 to TRBJ2-3, with D unresolved. CDR1 is SGHDT and CDR2 is YYEEEE in the germline V gene. The germline V and J ends were trimmed by 0 bases and 1 base, with 9 bases remaining between them. This CDR3 has 15 amino acids. DNA for the CDR3: TGTGCCAGCAGCTTGGACGGTCGGGGCACAGATACGCAGTATTTT. This gives the protein CASSLDGRGTDTQYF.

The chain is built from TRBV9 and TRBJ2-7; possible D gene TRBD1, 6 bases. This CDR3 is 15 amino acids long. The germline V gene encodes CDR1 SGDLS and CDR2 YYNGEE. V was shortened by 0 bases and J by 2 bases, with 12 bases between the two germline ends. The CDR3 sequence: CASSVAAGTTYEQYF. CDR3 coding DNA: TGTGCCAGCAGCGTAGCCGCCGGGACAACCTACGAGCAGTACTTC.

V is TRBV6-2 or TRBV6-3 and J is TRBJ2-3; 11 bases fit TRBD2. This CDR3 is 15 amino acids long. Germline loops: CDR1 MNHEY, CDR2 SVGEGT. V shed 5 bases, J shed 2 bases, and the junction held 3 bases outside the gene matches. CDR3 residues: CASSGLAGYTDTQYF. CDR3 DNA: TGTGCCAGCAGTGGACTAGCGGGCTACACAGATACGCAGTATTTT.

The rearrangement joins TRBV7-2 to TRBJ2-7; 7 bases are a match to TRBD2. J lost 5 bases, V lost 5 bases, and 12 bases had no gene match. The germline CDR1 and CDR2 sequences are SGHTA and FQGNSA. The CDR3 covers 15 residues. This CDR3 is CASSLQRGGFHEQYF. CDR3 nucleotides: TGTGCCAGCAGCCTACAGCGGGGAGGGTTTCACGAGCAGTACTTC.